Below, one T cell receptor beta chain is given with its context. From germline, CDR1 is SNHLY and CDR2 FYNNEI. V was trimmed by 7 bases and J by 4 bases, leaving 19 bases between them. This CDR3 contains 15 residues. Sequencing used immunoSEQ multiplex PCR; TCRdb keeps in-frame clones, though not all of them. The sample lists about 53,000 clones; just under 85% were seen once. This sample stems from a study of blood T cell repertoires in COVID-19. Specimen: peripheral blood. The rearrangement uses TRBV2 and TRBJ1-2; the D gene is possibly TRBD1 (6 bases). The origin of this receptor is a human donor in a cohort sampled during active COVID-19. The CDR3 sequence is CASTETDRTPYGYTF. The CDR3 nucleotides are TGTGCCAGCACCGAAACCGACAGGACCCCCTATGGCTACACCTTC.